The subject of this entry is one T cell receptor (beta chain). Its target is unknown. The CDR3 is 15 amino acids. The junction had 12 bases not matched to a gene; V was cut back by 7 bases and J by 6 bases. Germline V gene data show CDR1 as MNHEY and CDR2 as SVGAGI. Samples underwent the assay at deep level. Using around 200 ng DNA, approximately 30,000 T cell genomes, the sorted-subset replicate PCRs were run. Clones were read by immunoSEQ multiplex PCR, and TCRdb kept only the in-frame ones, dropping some. The sample yields about 120,000 clones, 55% to 70% seen once. This sample is drawn from a study of shared clonotypes between healthy human individuals. Study-wide findings and caveats: Across a few donors, naive CD4 shared around 5.4%, naive CD8 over 3%, memory CD4 approximately 2.5%, memory CD8 0.35% to 0.5%. A reduction in generation probabilities was seen for non-shared clonotypes relative to those shared by all four donors.

Sequenced material: memory CD8+ T cells sorted from blood. The sample's subset: CD45RO+ cells pooled with CCR7-negative TemRA cells. The chain couples TRBV6-5 to TRBJ2-1; 7 nucleotides align to TRBD1. The TCR was taken from a woman in her twenties or thirties in good health. This CDR3 is CASKPLQGKRNEQFF. In DNA form, the CDR3 reads TGTGCCAGCAAACCTTTACAGGGGAAACGCAATGAGCAGTTCTTC.